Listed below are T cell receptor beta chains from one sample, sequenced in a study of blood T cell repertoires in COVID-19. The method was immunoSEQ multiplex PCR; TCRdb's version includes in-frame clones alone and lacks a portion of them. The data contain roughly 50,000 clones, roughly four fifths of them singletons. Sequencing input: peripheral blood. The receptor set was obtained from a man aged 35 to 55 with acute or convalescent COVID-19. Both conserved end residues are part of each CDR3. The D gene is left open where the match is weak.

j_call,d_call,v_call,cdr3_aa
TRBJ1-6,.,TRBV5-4,CASSLSEIGSPLHF
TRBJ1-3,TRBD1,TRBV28,CASSYGTGVNTIYF
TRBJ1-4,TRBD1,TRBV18,CASSRQGKDEKLFF
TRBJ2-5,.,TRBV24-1,CATSDPSLQETQYF
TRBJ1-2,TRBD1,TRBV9,CASSTGTGKLYGYTF
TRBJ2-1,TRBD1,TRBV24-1,CATSEAGTGNYNEQFF
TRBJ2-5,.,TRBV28,CASSPDSGTQYF
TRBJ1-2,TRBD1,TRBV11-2,CASTHDRAYGYTF
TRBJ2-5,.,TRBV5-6,CASSLGRETQYF
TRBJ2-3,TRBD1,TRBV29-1,CSVDPGQGTDTQYF
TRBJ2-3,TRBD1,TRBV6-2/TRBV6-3,CASSYQTGTGSSTDTQYF
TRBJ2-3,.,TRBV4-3,CASSPPGRGDTQYF
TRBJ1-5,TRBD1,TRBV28,CASTEGGSKLNQPQHF
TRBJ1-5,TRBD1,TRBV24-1,CATGTGVNQPQHF
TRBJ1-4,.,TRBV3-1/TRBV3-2,CASSQDLVGGAFATNEKLFF
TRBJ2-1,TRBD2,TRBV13,CASSPLTGGTSLPGKQFF
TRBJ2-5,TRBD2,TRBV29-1,CSVGPGGGETQYF
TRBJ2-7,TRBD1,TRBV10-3,CAISDRATGPSYEQYF
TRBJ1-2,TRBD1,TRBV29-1,CSGIGTDYGYTF
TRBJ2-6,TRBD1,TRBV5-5,CASSWRDRGQPGANVLTF
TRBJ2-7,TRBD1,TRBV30,CAWRRTGSYEQYF
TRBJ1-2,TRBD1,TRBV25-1,CASRGTGLSYGYTF
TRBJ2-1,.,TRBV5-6,CASSLRAEQFF
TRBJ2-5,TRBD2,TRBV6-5,CASSSIRLAGAETQYF
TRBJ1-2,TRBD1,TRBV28,CASSLGQGGNYGYTF
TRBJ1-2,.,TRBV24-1,CATSDLGSNYGYTF
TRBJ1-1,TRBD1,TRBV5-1,CASSFKPGQENTEAFF
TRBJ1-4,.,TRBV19,CASSIWRDGGDGKLFF
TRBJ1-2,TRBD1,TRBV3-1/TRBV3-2,CASSQEWQGANTF
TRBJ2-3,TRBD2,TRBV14,CASSRDYAADTQYF
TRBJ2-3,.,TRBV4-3,CASSQEFGGGTDTQYF
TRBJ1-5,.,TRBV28,CASSWASGVGNQPQHF
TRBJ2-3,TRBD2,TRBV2,CASSESGGGAYTQYF
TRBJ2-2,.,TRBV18,CASSPRGPSGTGELFF
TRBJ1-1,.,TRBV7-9,CASSLYEAFF
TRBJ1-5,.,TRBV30,CAWSGAGEQPQHF
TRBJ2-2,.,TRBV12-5,CASGPALSTGELFF
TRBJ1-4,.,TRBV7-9,CASSLGGDANEKLFF
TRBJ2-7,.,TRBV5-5,CASSLYIGQSYEQYF
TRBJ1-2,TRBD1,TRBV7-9,CASSLEQGAPYTF
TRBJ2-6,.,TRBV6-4,CASSDSASGANVLTF
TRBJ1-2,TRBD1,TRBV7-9,CASSPQGVSGYTF
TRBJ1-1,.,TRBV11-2,CASSLGRDTEAFF
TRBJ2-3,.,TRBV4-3,CASSQDPVGRTDTQYF
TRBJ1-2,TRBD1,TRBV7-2,CASSLGTGYGYTF
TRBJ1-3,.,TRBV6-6,CASRSPGSGNTIYF
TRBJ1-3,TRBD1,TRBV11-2,CASSYSGTAGNTIYF
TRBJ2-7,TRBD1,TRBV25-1,CASSETGTGAYEQYF